This T cell receptor beta chain derives from a study of CD8 T cells in ankylosing spondylitis. Study outcomes and limitations: Certain motif variants had earlier appeared in reactive arthritis synovial fluid and blood. Peripheral blood samples showed relatively rare disease-linked clones, and these clones were CD8+.

At least ten counts were recorded for this clonotype. The antigen is not known. This CDR3 has 13 amino acids. The V and J ends lost 6 bases and 4 bases respectively, with 15 bases between them. The germline CDR1 and CDR2 sequences are SQVTM and ANQGSEA. In making TCR beta libraries, quantitative 5'-RACE with molecular barcodes was used. MiXCR, run by TCRdb on the 5' RACE reads, gives a single entry per CDR3 protein. The table has 200,000 or so distinct CDR3 sequences, about 18% seen once. The V and J genes are TRBV29-1 and TRBJ2-5; unclear D gene. The sequencing sample was made of blood, either unsorted or a sorted T cell fraction (not recorded which). The receptor was isolated from a male donor aged 10 to 30 with ankylosing spondylitis or in good health (not recorded which). This chain's CDR3 is CSVGNLWGETQYF. CDR3 coding DNA: TGCAGCGTGGGGAATTTGTGGGGAGAGACCCAGTACTTC.